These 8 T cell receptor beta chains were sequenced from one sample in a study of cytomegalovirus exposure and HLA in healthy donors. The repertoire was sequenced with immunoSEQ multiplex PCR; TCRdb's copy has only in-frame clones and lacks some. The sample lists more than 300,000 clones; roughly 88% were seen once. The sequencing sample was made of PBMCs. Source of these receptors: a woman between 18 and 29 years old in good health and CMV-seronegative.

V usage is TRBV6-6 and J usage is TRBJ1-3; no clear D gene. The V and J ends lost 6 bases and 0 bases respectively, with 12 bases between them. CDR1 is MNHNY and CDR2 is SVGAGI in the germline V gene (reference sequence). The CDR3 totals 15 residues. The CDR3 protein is CASRIDGISGNTIYF. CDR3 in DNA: TGTGCCAGCAGGATAGACGGGATCTCTGGAAACACCATATATTTT.

As DNA, the CDR3 is TGTGCCAGCAGCCCTCTAGGAGGCAATCAGCCCCAGCATTTT. Translating it yields CASSPLGGNQPQHF. This rearrangement joins TRBV27 to TRBJ1-5; D uncertain. The germline V gene has CDR1 MNHEY and CDR2 SMNVEV (reference sequence). The length of the CDR3 is 14 residues. V was pared by 6 bases and J by 2 bases, with 11 bases between.

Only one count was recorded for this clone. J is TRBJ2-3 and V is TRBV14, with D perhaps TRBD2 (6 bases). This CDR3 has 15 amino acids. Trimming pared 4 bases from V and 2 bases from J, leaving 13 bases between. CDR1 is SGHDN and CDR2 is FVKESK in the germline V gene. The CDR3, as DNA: TGTGCCAGCAGCCCTTTTAGCGGCTCCACAGATACGCAGTATTTT. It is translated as CASSPFSGSTDTQYF.

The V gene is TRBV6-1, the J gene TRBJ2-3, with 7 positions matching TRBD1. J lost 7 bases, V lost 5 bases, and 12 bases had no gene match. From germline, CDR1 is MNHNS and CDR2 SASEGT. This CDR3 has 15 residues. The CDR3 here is CASSSLTGSRHTQYF. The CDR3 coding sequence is TGTGCCAGCAGTTCTTTGACAGGGTCCCGCCATACGCAGTATTTT.

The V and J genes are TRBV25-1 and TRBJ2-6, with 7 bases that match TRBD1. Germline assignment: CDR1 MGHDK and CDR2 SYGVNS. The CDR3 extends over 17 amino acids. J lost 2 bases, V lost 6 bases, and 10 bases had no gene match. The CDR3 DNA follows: TGTGCCAGCAGCCCCCTGAAGACAGGGCCTGGGGCCAACGTCCTGACTTTC. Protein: CASSPLKTGPGANVLTF. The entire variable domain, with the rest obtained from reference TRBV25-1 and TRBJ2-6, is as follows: EADIYQTPRYLVIGTGKKITLECSQTMGHDKMYWYQQDPGMELHLIHYSYGVNSTEKGDLSSESTVSRIRTEHFPLTLESARPSHTSQYLCASSPLKTGPGANVLTFGAGSRLTVL.

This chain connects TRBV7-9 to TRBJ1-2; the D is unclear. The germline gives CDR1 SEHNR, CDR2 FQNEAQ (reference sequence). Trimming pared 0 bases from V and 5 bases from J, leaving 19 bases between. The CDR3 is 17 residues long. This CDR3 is CASSLASQAAIAYGYTF. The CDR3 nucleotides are TGTGCCAGCAGCTTAGCCTCCCAGGCAGCCATCGCTTATGGCTACACCTTC.

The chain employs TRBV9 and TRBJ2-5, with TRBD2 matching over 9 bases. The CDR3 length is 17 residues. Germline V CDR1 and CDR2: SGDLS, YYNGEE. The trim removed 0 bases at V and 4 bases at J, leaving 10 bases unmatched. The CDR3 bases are TGTGCCAGCAGCGTAGGTCAGAGGGGAGCGGGAGGAGAGACCCAGTACTTC. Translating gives CASSVGQRGAGGETQYF.

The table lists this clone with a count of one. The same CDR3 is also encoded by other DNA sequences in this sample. The CDR3 is CASSVGGVSTDTQYF. Written as DNA, the CDR3 is TGTGCCAGCAGCGTAGGCGGGGTTAGCACAGATACGCAGTATTTT. The V call is TRBV9, the J call TRBJ2-3; D is perhaps TRBD2 (6 bases). The CDR3 has 15 amino acids. Trimming left V 0 bases short and J 0 bases short, with 8 bases between. Germline V CDR1 and CDR2: SGDLS, YYNGEE.